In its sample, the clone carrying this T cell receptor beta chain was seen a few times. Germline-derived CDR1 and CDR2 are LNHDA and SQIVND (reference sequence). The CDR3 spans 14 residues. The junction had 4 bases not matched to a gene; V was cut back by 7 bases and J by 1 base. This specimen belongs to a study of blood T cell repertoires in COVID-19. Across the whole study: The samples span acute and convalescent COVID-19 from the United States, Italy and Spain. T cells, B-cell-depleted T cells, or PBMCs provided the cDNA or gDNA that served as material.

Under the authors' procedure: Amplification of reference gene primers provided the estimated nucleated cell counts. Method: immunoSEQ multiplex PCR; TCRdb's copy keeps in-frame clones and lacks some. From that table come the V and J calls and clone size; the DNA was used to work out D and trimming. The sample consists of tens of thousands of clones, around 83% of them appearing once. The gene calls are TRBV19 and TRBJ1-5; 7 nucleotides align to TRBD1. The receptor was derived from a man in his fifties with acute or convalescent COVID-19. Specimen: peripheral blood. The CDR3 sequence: CASTLGQSNQPQHF. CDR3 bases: TGTGCCAGTACCTTGGGACAGAGCAATCAGCCCCAGCATTTT.